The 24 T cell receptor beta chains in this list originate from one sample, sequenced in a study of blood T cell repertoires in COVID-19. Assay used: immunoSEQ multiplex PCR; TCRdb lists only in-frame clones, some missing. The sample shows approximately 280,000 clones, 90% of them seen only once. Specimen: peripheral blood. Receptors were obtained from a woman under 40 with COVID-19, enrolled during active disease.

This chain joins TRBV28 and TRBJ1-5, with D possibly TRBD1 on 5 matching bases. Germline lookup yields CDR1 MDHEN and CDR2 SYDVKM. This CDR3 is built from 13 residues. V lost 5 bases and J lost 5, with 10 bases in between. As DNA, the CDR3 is TGTGCCAGCAGTGCCTTGACAGATCAGCCCCAGCATTTT. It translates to CASSALTDQPQHF.

The CDR3 bases are TGTGCCAGCAGCCGAGTTACAGGGGGTGGTTCACCCCTCCACTTT. Its protein product is CASSRVTGGGSPLHF. The genes are TRBV6-6 and TRBJ1-6; 8 bases are shared with TRBD1. The CDR3 runs to 15 residues. V shed 6 bases and J 9 bases; nucleotides not matched to a gene: 10. Per germline, CDR1 MNHNY and CDR2 SVGAGI (reference sequence).

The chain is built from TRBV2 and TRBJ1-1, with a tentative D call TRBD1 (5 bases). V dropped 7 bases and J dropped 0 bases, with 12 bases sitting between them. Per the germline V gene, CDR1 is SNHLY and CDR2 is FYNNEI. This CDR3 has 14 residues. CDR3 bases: TGTGCCAGCACCGCGGGGGTCATGAACACTGAAGCTTTCTTT. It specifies CASTAGVMNTEAFF.

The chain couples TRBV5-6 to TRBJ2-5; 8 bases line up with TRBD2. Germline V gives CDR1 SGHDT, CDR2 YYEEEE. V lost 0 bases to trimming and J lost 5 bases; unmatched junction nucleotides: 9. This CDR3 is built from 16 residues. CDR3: CASSLGLASRLETQYF. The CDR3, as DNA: TGTGCCAGCAGCTTGGGACTAGCGTCGAGGCTGGAGACCCAGTACTTC.

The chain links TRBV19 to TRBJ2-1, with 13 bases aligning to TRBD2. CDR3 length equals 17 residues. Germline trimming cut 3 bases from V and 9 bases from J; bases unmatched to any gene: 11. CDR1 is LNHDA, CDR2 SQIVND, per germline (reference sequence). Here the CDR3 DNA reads TGTGCCAGTAGTATCGCTCAACTAGCGGGAGGGCCTGGTGAGCAGTTCTTC. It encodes CASSIAQLAGGPGEQFF.

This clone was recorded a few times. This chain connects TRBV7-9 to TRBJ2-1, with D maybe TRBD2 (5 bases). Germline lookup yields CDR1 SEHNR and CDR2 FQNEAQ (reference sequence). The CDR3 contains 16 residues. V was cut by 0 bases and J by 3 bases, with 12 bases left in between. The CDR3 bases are TGTGCCAGCAGCTTAGCGAGGTCTAGCCTCTACAATGAGCAGTTCTTC. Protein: CASSLARSSLYNEQFF.

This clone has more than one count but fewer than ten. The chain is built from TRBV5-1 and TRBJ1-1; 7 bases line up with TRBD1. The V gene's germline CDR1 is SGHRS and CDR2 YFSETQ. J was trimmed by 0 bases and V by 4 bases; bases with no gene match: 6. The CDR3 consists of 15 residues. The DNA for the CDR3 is TGCGCCAGCAGCCCCAAACAGGGGATGAACACTGAAGCTTTCTTT. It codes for CASSPKQGMNTEAFF.

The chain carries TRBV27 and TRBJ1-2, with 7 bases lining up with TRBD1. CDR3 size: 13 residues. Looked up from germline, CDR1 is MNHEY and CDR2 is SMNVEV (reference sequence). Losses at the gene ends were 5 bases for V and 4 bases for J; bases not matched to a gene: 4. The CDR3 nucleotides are TGTGCCAGCAGTATAAGACAGGGCTATGGCTACACCTTC. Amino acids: CASSIRQGYGYTF.

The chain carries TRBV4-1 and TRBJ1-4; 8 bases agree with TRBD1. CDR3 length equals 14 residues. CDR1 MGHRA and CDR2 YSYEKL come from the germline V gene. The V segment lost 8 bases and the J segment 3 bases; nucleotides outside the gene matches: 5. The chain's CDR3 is CASGVQGANEKLFF. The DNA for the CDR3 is TGCGCCAGCGGAGTACAGGGGGCTAATGAAAAACTGTTTTTT.

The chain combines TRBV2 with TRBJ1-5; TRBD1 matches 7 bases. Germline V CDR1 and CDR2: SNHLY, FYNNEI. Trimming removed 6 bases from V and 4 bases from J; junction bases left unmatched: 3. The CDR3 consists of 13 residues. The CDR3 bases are TGTGCCAGCAGGGGACAGACGAATCAGCCCCAGCATTTT. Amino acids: CASRGQTNQPQHF.

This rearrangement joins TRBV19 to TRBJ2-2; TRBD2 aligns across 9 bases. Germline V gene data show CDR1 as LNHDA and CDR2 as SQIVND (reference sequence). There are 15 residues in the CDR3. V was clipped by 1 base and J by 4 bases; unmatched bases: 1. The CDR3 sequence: CASSIASGVTGELFF. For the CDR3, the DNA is TGTGCCAGTAGTATAGCTAGCGGGGTCACCGGGGAGCTGTTTTTT.

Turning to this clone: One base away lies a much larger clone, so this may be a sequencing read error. CDR3 DNA: TGCGCCCGCAGCCACCGGGGGGTCGGAGCGGGAGACTCCTACGAGCAGTACTTC. Amino acid sequence: CARSHRGVGAGDSYEQYF. The V gene is TRBV4-1, the J gene TRBJ2-7; 8 nucleotides match TRBD2. Germline-derived CDR1 and CDR2 are MGHRA and YSYEKL. The CDR3 spans 18 residues.

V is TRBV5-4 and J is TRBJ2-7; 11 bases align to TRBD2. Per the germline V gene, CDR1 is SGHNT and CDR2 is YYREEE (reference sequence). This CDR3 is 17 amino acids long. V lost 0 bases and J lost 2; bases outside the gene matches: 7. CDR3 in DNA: TGTGCCAGCAGCTTGGCGGCTAGCGGGGGGAGAACCTACGAGCAGTACTTC. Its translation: CASSLAASGGRTYEQYF.

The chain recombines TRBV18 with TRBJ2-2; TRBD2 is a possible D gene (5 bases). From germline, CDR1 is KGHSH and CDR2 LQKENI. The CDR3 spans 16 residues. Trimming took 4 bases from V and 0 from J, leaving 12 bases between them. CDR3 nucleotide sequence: TGTGCCAGCTCACAACGAGGGATTCCGAACACCGGGGAGCTGTTTTTT. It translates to CASSQRGIPNTGELFF.

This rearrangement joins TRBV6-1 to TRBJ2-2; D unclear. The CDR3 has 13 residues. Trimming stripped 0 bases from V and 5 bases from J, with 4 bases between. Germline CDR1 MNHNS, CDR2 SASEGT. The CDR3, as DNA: TGTGCCAGCAGTGAAGCAGAGACCGGGGAGCTGTTTTTT. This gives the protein CASSEAETGELFF.

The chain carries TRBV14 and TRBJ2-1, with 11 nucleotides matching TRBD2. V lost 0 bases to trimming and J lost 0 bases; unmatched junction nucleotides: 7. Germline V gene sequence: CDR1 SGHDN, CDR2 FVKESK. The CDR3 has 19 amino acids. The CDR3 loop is CASSQESSGRRSSYNEQFF. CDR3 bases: TGTGCCAGCAGCCAAGAGTCTAGCGGGAGGCGTAGCTCCTACAATGAGCAGTTCTTC. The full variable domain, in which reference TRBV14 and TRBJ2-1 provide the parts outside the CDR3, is EAGVTQFPSHSVIEKGQTVTLRCDPISGHDNLYWYRRVMGKEIKFLLHFVKESKQDESGMPNNRFLAERTGGTYSTLKVQPAELEDSGVYFCASSQESSGRRSSYNEQFFGPGTRLTVL.

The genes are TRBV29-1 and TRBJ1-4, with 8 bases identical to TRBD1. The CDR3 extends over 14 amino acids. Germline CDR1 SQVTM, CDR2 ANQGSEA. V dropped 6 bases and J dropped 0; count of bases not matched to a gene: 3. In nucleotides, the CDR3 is TGCAGCGTAACGACAGGGGCAACTAATGAAAAACTGTTTTTT. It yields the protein CSVTTGATNEKLFF. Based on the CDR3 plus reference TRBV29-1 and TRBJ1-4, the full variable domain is SAVISQKPSRDICQRGTSLTIQCQVDSQVTMMFWYRQQPGQSLTLIATANQGSEATYESGFVIDKFPISRPNLTFSTLTVSNMSPEDSSIYLCSVTTGATNEKLFFGSGTQLSVL.

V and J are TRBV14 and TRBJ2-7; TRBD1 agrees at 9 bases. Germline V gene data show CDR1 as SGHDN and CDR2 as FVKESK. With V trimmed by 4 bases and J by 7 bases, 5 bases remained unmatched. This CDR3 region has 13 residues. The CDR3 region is CASSPGQGGEQYF. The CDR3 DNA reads TGTGCCAGCAGCCCGGGACAGGGAGGTGAGCAGTACTTC.

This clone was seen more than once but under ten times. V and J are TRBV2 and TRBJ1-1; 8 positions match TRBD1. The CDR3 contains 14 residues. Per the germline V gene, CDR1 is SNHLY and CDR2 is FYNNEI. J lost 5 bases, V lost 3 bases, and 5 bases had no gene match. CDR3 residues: CASSEGTGRTEAFF. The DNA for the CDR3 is TGTGCCAGCAGTGAGGGGACAGGCCGAACTGAAGCTTTCTTT.

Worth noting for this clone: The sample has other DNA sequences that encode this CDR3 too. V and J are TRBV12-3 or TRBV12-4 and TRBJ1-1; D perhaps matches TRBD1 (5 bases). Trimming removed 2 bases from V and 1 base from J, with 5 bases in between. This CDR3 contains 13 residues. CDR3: CASSLTGNTEAFF. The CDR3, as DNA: TGTGCCAGCAGTTTAACAGGGAACACTGAAGCTTTCTTT.

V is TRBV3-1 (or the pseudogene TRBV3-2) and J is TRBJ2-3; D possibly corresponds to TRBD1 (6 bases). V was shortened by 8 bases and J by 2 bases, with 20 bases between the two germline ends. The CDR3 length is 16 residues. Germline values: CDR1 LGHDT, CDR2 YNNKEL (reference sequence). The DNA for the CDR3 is TGTGCCAGCTCTTCCCGAGACAGGAGAGACACAGATACGCAGTATTTT. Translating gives CASSSRDRRDTDTQYF.

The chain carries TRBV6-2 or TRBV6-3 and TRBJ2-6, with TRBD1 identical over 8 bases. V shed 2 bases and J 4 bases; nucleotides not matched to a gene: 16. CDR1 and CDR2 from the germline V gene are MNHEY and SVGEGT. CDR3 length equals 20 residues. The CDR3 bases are TGTGCCAGCAGTTACACCTCTACGGGACAGGCACTCTCGGGGGCCAACGTCCTGACTTTC. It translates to CASSYTSTGQALSGANVLTF.

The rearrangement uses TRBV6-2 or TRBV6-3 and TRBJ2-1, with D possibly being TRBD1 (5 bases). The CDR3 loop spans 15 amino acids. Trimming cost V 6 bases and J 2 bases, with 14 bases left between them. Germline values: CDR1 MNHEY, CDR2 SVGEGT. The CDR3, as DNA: TGTGCCAGCAGCCTCATACAGGTACCCTACAATGAGCAGTTCTTC. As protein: CASSLIQVPYNEQFF.

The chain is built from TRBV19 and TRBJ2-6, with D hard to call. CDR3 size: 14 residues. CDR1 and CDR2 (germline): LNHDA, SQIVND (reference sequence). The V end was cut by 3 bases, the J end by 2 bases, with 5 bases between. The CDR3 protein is CASSINAGANVLTF. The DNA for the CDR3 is TGTGCCAGTAGTATTAATGCTGGGGCCAACGTCCTGACTTTC. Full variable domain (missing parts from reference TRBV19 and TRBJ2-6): DGGITQSPKYLFRKEGQNVTLSCEQNLNHDAMYWYRQDPGQGLRLIYYSQIVNDFQKGDIAEGYSVSREKKESFPLTVTSAQKNPTAFYLCASSINAGANVLTFGAGSRLTVL.